Listed below are T cell receptor beta chains from one sample, sequenced in a study of metastatic and nonmetastatic thyroid tumors. TCRdb re-processed the PCR reads through MiXCR. The repertoire holds about 7,000 clones, with approximately 40% as singletons. The source material was tumor tissue. These receptors originate from a female donor with papillary thyroid cancer or a benign thyroid nodule (not recorded which). Some clones in this sample may be carry-over from other donors' samples. The CDR3 runs from the conserved cysteine through the conserved F or W. The D gene is left open where the match is weak. Some rows have no size entry. The others give once, few or many, or a class for an expanded clone.

CASSRQGGFNEQYF	TGCGCCAGCAGCAGGCAGGGGGGTTTCAACGAGCAGTACTTC	.	TRBJ2-7	TRBV5-1	.
CAWSRWTGELFF	TGTGCCTGGAGTCGATGGACCGGGGAGCTGTTTTTT	.	TRBJ2-2	TRBV30	large
CASSASGQIYEQYF	TGTGCCAGCAGTGCCTCCGGACAGATCTACGAGCAGTACTTC	.	TRBJ2-7	TRBV6-1	.
CASSLGQGNGNTIYF	TGTGCCAGCAGTTTGGGACAGGGGAATGGAAACACCATATATTTT	TRBD1	TRBJ1-3	TRBV6-5	few
CSARDARGGDTGELFF	TGCAGTGCTAGAGATGCCCGGGGGGGTGACACCGGGGAGCTGTTTTTT	TRBD2	TRBJ2-2	TRBV20-1	.
CSARGGSDSNQPQHF	TGCAGTGCTAGAGGGGGGTCGGATAGCAATCAGCCCCAGCATTTT	.	TRBJ1-5	TRBV20-1	.
CASSLVGGVPDTEAFF	TGCGCCAGCAGCCTGGTTGGGGGGGTTCCGGACACTGAAGCTTTCTTT	.	TRBJ1-1	TRBV5-1	medium-sized
CARAKGQRYNEQIF	TGTGCCAGAGCTAAGGGACAGCGCTACAATGAGCAGATCTTC	TRBD1	TRBJ2-1	TRBV9	.
CASSLEEGFSMNTEAFF	TGTGCCAGCAGTTTGGAAGAGGGGTTTTCTATGAACACTGAAGCTTTCTTT	.	TRBJ1-1	TRBV28	few
CASSIGDIINQPQHF	TGTGCCAGTAGTATAGGGGACATAATCAATCAGCCCCAGCATTTT	.	TRBJ1-5	TRBV19	.
CAWSLRDRVSGYTF	TGTGCCTGGAGTTTGCGGGACAGGGTGTCCGGCTACACCTTC	TRBD1	TRBJ1-2	TRBV30	once
CASSSLAGGYNEQFF	TGTGCCAGCAGTTCCCTAGCGGGAGGGTACAATGAGCAGTTCTTC	TRBD2	TRBJ2-1	TRBV6-1	many
CASSSQAGGYGYTF	TGTGCCAGCAGCTCGCAAGCGGGGGGGTATGGCTACACCTTC	.	TRBJ1-2	TRBV5-5	.
CASSFTSGTSGRASHEQFF	TGTGCCAGCAGCTTCACCTCCGGGACTAGCGGGAGGGCCAGCCATGAGCAGTTCTTC	TRBD2	TRBJ2-1	TRBV7-2	medium-sized
CAWTKGDTQYF	TGTGCCTGGACTAAGGGGGATACGCAGTATTTT	.	TRBJ2-3	TRBV30	.
CAWSAGTSGRAGEQFF	TGTGCCTGGAGTGCCGGGACTAGCGGGAGGGCCGGTGAGCAGTTCTTC	TRBD2	TRBJ2-1	TRBV30	.